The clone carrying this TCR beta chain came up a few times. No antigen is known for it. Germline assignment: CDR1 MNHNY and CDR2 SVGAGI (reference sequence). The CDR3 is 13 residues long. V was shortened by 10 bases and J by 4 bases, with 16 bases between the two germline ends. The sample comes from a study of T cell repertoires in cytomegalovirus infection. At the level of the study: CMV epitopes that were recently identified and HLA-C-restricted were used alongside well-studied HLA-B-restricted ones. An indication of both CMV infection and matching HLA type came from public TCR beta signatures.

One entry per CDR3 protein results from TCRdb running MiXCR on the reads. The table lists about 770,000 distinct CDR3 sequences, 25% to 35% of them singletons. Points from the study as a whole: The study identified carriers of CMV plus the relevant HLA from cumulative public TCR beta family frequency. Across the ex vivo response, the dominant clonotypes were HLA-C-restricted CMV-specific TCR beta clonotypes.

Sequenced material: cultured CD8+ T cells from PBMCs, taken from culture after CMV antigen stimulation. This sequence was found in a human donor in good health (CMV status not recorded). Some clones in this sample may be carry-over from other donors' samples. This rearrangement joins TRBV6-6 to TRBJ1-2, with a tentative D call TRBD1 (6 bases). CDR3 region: CATYGGPFYGYTF. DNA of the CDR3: TGTGCCACCTACGGGGGGCCCTTCTATGGCTACACCTTC.